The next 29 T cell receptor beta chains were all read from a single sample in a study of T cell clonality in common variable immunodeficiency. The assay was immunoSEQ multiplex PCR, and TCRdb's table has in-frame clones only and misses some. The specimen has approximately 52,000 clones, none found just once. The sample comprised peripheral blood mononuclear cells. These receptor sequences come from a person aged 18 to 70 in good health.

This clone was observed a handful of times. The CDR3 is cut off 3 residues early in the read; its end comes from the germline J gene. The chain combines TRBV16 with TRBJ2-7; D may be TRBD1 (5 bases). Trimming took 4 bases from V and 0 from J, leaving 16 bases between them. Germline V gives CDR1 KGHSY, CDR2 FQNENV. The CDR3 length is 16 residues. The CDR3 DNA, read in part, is TGTGCCAGCAGCCCGGTGGGGCGATCCATCTCCTACGAG. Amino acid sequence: CASSPVGRSISYE. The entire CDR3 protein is CASSPVGRSISYEQYF.

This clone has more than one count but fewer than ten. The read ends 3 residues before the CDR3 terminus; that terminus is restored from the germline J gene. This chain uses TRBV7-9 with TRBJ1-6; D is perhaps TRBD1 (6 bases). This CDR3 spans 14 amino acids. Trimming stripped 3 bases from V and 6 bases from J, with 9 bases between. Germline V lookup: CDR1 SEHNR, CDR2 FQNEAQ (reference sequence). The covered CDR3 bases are TGTGCCAGCAGCTTGGGGGCAGTTAATTCACCC. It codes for CASSLGAVNSP. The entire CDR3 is CASSLGAVNSPLHF. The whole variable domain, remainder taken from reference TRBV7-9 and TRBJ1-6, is DTGVSQNPRHKITKRGQNVTFRCDPISEHNRLYWYRQTLGQGPEFLTYFQNEAQLEKSRLLSDRFSAERPKGSFSTLEIQRTEQGDSAMYLCASSLGAVNSPLHFGNGTRLTVT.

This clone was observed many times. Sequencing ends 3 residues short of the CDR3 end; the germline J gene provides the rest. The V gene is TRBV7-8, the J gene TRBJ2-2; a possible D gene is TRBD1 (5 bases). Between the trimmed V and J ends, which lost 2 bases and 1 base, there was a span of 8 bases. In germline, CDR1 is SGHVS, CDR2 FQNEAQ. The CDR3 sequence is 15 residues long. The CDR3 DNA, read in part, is TGTGCCAGCAGCTTAATGGGGCAGAACACCGGGGAG. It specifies CASSLMGQNTGE. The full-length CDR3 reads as CASSLMGQNTGELFF.

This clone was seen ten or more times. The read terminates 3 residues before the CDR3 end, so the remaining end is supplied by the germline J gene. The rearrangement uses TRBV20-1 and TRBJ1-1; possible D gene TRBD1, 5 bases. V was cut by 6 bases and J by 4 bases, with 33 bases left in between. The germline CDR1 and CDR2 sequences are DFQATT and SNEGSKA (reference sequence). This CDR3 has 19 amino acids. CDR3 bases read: TGCAGTGCAGCCCCCCGCTTAGCCCGTTCAACGGGGGGTTCCACTGAA. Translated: CSAAPRLARSTGGSTE. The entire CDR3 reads CSAAPRLARSTGGSTEAFF.

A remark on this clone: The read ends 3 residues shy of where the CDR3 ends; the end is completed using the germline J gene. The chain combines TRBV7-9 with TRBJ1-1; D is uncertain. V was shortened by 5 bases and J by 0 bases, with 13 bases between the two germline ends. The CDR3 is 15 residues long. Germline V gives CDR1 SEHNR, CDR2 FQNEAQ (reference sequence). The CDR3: CASSPSAALNTEAFF. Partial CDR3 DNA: TGTGCCAGCAGCCCTAGTGCCGCCCTGAACACTGAA.

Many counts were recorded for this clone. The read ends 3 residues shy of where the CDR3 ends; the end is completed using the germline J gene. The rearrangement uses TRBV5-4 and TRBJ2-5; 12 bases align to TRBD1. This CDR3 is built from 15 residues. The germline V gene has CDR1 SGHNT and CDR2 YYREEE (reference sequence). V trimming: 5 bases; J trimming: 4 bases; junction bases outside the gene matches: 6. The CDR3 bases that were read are TGTGCCAGCAGTCTCCCGGGACAGGGGGCAGAGACC. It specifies CASSLPGQGAET. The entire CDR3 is CASSLPGQGAETQYF.

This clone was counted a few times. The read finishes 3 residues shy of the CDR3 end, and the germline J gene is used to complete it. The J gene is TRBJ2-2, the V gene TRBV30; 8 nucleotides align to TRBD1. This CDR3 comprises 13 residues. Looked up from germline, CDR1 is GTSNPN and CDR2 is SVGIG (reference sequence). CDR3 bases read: TGTGCCTGGAAACGTGCAGGGGGCGAAAAG. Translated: CAWKRAGGEK. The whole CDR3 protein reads CAWKRAGGEKLFF.

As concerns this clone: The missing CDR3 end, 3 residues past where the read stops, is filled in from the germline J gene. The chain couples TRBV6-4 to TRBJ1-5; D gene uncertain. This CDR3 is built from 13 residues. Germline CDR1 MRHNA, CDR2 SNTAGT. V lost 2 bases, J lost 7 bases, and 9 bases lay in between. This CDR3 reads CASSDESGQPQHF. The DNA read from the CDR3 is TGTGCCAGCAGTGACGAAAGTGGCCAGCCC.

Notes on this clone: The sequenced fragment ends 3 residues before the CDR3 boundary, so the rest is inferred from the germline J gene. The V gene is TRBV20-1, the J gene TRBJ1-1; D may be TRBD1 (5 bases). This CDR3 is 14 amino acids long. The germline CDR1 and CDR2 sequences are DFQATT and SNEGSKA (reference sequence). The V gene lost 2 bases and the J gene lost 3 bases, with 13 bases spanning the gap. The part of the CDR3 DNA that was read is TGCAGTGCTAGACAGACAGTCTGGGACACTGAA. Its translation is CSARQTVWDTE. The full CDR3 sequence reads CSARQTVWDTEAFF.

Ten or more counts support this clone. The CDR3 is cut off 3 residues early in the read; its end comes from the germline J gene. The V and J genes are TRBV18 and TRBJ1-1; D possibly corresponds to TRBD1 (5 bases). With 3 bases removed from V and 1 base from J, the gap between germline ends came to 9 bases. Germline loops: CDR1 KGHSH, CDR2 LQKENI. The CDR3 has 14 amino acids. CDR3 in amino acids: CASSPIDRNTEAFF. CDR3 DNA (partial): TGTGCCAGCTCACCCATAGACAGGAACACTGAA.

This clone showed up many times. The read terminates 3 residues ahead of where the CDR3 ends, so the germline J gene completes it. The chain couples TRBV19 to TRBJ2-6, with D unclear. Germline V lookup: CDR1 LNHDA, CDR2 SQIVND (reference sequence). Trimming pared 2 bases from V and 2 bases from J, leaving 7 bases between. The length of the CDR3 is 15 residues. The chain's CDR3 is CASSILGPGANVLTF. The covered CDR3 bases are TGTGCCAGTAGTATATTAGGGCCTGGGGCCAACGTC.

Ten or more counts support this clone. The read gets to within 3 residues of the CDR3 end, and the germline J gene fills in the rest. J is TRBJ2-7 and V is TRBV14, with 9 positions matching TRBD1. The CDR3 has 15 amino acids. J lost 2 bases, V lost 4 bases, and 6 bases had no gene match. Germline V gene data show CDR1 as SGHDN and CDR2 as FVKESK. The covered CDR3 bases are TGTGCCAGCAGCCCCCTCGGACAGGGGACCTACGAG. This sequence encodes CASSPLGQGTYE. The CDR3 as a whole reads CASSPLGQGTYEQYF.

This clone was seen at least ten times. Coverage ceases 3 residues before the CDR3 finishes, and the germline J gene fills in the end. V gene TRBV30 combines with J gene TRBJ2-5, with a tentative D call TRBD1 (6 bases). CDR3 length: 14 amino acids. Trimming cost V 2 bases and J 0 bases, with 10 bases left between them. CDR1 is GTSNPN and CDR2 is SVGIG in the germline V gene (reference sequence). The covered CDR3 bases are TGTGCCTGGAGTCCCGACAGGAACCAAGAGACC. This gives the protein CAWSPDRNQET. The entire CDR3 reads CAWSPDRNQETQYF.

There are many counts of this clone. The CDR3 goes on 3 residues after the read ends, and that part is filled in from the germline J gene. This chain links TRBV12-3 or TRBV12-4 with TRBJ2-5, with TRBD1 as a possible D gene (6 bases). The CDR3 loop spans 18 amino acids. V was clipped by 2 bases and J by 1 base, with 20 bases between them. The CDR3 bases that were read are TGTGCCAGCAGTTTAAGGGCCCGTCAGTCAGGGGCCCAAGAGACC. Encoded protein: CASSLRARQSGAQET. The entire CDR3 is CASSLRARQSGAQETQYF.

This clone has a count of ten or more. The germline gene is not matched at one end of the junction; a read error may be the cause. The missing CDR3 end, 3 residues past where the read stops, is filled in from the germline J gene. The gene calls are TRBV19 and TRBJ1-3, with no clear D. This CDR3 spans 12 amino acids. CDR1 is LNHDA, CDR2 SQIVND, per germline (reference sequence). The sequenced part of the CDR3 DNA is TGTGCCAGTAGTGCCTCTGGCAACACC. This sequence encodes CASSASGNT. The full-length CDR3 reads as CASSASGNTIYF.

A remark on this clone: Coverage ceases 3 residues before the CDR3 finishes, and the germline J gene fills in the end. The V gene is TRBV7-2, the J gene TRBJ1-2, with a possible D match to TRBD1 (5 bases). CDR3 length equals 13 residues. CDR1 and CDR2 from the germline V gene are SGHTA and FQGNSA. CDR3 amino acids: CASSLLASTDYTF. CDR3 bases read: TGTGCCAGCAGCTTATTGGCCTCGACAGAC. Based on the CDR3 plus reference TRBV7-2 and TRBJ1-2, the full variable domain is GAGVSQSPSNKVTEKGKDVELRCDPISGHTALYWYRQSLGQGLEFLIYFQGNSAPDKSGLPSDRFSAERTGGSVSTLTIQRTQQEDSAVYLCASSLLASTDYTFGSGTRLTVV.

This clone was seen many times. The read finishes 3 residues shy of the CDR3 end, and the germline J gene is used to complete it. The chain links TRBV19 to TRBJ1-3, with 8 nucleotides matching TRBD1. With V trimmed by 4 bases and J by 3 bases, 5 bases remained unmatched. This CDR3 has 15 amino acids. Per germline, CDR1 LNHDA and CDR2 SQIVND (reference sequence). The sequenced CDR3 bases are TGTGCCAGTAGTAGACAGGGGAAGAATGGAAACACC. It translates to CASSRQGKNGNT. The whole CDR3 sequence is CASSRQGKNGNTIYF.

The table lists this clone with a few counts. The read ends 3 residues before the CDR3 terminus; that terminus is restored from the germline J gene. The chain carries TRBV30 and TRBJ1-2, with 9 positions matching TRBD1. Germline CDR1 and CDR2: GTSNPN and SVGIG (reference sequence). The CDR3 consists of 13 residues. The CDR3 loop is CAWSEQGAQGYTF. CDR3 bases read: TGTGCCTGGAGTGAACAGGGGGCGCAAGGC. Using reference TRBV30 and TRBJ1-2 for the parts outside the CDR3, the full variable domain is SQTIHQWPATLVQPVGSPLSLECTVEGTSNPNLYWYRQAAGRGLQLLFYSVGIGQISSEVPQNLSASRPQDRQFILSSKKLLLSDSGFYLCAWSEQGAQGYTFGSGTRLTVV.

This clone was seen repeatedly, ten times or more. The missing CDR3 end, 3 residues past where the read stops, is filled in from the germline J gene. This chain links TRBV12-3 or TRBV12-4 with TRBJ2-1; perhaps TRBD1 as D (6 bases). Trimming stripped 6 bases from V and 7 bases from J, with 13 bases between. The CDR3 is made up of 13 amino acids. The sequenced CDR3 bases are TGTGCCAGCAGCTCACAGGGACCGAATGAG. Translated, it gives CASSSQGPNE. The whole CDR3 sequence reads CASSSQGPNEQFF.

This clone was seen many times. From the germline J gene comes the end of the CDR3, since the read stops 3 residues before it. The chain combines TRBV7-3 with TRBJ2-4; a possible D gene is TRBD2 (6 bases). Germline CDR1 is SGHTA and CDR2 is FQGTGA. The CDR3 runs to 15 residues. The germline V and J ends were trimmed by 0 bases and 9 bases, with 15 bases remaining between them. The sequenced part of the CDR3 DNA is TGTGCCAGCAGCTTAACCGGGCCCCCCGGGGGCATT. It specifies CASSLTGPPGGI. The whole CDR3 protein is CASSLTGPPGGIQYF.

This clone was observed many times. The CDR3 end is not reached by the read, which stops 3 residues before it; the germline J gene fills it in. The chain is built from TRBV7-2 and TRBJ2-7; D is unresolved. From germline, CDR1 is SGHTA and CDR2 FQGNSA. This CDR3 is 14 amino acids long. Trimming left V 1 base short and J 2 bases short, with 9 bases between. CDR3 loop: CASSLGARTYEQYF. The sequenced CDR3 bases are TGTGCCAGCAGCTTAGGGGCCAGGACCTACGAG.

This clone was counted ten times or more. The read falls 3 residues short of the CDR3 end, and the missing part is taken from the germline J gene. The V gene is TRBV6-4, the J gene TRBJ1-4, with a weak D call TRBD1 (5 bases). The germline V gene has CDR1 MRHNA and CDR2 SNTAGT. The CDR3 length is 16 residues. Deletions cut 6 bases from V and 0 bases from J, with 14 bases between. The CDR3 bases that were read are TGTGCCAGCAGCACCAGTAGGGGAGCAACTAATGAAAAA. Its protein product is CASSTSRGATNEK. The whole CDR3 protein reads CASSTSRGATNEKLFF.

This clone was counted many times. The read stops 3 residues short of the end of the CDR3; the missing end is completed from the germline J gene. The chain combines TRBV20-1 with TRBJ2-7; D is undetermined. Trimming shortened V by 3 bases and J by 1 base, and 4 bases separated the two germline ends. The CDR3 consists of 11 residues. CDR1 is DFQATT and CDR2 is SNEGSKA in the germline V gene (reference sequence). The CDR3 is CSARRSYEQYF. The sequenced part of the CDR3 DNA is TGCAGTGCTAGGAGGTCCTACGAG.

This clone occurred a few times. CDR3 residues: CARSPPGGGNYGYTF. The CDR3 bases that were read are TGTGCCAGAAGCCCCCCTGGGGGGGGAAACTATGGC. The chain has TRBV5-3 and TRBJ1-2, with a tentative D call TRBD1 (5 bases). From the germline J gene comes the end of the CDR3, since the read stops 3 residues before it. TRBV5-3 is annotated as an ORF whose role is uncertain. This CDR3 has 15 residues. The ends were cut back, 4 bases at V and 2 bases at J, with 15 bases in the middle.

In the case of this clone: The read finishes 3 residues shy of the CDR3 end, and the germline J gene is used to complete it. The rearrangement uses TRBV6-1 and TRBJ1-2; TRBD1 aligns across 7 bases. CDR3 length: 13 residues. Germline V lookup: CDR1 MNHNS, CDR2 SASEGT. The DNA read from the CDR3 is TGTGCCAGCAGTGTGGCAGGGGGGTACGAC. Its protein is CASSVAGGYD. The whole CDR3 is CASSVAGGYDYTF.

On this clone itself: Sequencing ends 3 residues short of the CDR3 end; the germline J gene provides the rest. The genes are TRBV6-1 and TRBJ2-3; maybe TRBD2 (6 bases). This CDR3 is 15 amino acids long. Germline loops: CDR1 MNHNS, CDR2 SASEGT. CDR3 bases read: TGTGCCAGCAGTGTCGTGACTAGAAGTGGCGAGACG. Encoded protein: CASSVVTRSGET. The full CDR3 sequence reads CASSVVTRSGETQYF.

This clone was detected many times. The chain's CDR3 is CASSLSTGGQPQHF. The CDR3 DNA, read in part, is TGCGCCAGCAGCTTGTCTACAGGGGGTCAGCCC. The chain combines TRBV5-1 with TRBJ1-5; 8 bases are shared with TRBD1. The read falls 3 residues short of the CDR3 end, and the missing part is taken from the germline J gene. CDR3 length: 14 amino acids. The ends lost 1 base at V and 6 bases at J; junction bases unmatched: 3. Looked up from germline, CDR1 is SGHRS and CDR2 is YFSETQ. Filled out from reference TRBV5-1 and TRBJ1-5, the complete variable domain reads KAGVTQTPRYLIKTRGQQVTLSCSPISGHRSVSWYQQTPGQGLQFLFEYFSETQRNKGNFPGRFSGRQFSNSRSEMNVSTLELGDSALYLCASSLSTGGQPQHFGDGTRLSIL.

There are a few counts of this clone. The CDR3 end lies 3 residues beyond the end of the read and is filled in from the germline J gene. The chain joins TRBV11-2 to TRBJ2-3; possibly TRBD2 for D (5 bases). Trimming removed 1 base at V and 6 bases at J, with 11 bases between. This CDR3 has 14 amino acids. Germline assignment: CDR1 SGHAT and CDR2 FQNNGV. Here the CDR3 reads CASSLGPSLDTQYF. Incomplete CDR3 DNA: TGTGCCAGCAGCTTAGGGCCTAGCTTGGATACG.

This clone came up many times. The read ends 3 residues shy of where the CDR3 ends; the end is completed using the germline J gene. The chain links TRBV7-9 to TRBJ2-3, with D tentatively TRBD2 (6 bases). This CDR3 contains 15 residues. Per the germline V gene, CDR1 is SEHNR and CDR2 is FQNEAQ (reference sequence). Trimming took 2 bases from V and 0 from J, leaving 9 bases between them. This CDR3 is CASSLMEGSTDTQYF. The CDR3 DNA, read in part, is TGTGCCAGCAGCTTAATGGAGGGGAGCACAGATACG.